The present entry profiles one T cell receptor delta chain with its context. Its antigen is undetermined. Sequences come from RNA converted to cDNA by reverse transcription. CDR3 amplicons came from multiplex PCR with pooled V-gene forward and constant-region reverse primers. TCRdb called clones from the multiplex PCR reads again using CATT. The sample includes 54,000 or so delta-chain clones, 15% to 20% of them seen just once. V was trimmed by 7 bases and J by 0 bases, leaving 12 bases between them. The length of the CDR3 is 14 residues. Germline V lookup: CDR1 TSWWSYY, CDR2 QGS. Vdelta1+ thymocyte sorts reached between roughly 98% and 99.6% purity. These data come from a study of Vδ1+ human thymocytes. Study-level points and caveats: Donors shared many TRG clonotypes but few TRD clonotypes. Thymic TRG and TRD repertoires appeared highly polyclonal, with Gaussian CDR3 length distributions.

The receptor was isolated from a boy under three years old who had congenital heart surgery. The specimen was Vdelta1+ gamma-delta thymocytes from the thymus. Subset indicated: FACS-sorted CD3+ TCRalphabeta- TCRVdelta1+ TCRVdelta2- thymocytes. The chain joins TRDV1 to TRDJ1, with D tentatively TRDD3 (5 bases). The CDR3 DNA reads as TGTGCTCTTGCGGGGGTCCGGTACACCGATAAACTCATCTTT. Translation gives CALAGVRYTDKLIF.